Listed below are T cell receptor beta chains from one sample, sequenced in a study of molecular identifiers for immune sequencing clone quantification. TCRdb re-called the PCR reads with MiXCR, one entry per CDR3 protein. The sample yields 600,000 to 650,000 distinct CDR3 sequences, about 20% seen once. Sequences were obtained from naive CD8+ T cells from blood, with Jurkat cell RNA spiked in. The receptors here all came from a human donor in good health. Some libraries in this study had Jurkat cell RNA spiked in. The CDR3 runs from the conserved cysteine through the conserved F or W. Clone size appears in some rows only: once, few, many, or a class for an expanded clone.

>-|TRBJ1-1|TRBV7-9
CTSSKVDRPNTEAFF
>-|TRBJ1-2|TRBV6-5
CASSGTGGLDGYTF
>-|TRBJ2-2|TRBV23-1
CASKQRSPGSCFF
>-|TRBJ2-7|TRBV9
CASSVGWGAYEQYF
>-|TRBJ2-3|TRBV6-6
CAGSHQGDTQYF
>many|TRBJ2-7|TRBV29-1
CSVAGAHEQYF
>-|TRBJ2-7|TRBV12-3/TRBV12-4
CASTLTGPGSHEQYF
>many|TRBJ2-7|TRBV28
CASSLVHEQYF
>few|TRBJ2-5|TRBV14
CASSQNLGYSSPGETQYF
>many|TRBJ1-5|TRBV6-5
CASQSYRDSNQPQHF
>many|TRBJ1-3|TRBV20-1
CSAVTVVSGNTIYF
>many|TRBJ1-1|TRBV20-1
CSASYNTEAFF
>-|TRBJ2-1|TRBV15
CATSRGHDFSRYNEQFF
>-|TRBJ1-6|TRBV11-2
CASSAGYYNSPLHF
>many|TRBJ1-1|TRBV20-1
CSARAPLGPSNTEAFF
>many|TRBJ2-1|TRBV19
CASSKRGAYNEQFF